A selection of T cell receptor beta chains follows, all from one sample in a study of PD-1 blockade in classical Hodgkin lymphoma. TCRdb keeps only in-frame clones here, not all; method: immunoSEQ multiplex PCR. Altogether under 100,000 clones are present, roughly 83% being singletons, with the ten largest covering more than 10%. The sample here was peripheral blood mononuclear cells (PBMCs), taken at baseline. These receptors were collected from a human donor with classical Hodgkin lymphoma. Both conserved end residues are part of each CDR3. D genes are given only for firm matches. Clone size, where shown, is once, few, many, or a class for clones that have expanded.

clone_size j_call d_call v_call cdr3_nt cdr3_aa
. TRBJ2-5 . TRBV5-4 TGTGCCAGCAGCTTCAGGGGTAGGGAGACCCAGTACTTC CASSFRGRETQYF
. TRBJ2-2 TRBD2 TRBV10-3 TGTGCCATCAAACTAGCGGGAGGGACTTTGAACACCGGGGAGCTGTTTTTT CAIKLAGGTLNTGELFF
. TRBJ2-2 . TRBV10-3 TGTGCCATCAGTGAGCGGCAGGCCGACGGGGAGCTGTTTTTT CAISERQADGELFF
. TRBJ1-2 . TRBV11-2 TGTGCCAGCAGCTTAGAGCCCACGGCAGGGCGCTATGGCTACACCTTC CASSLEPTAGRYGYTF
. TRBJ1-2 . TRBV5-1 TGCGCCAGCAGCTTGGGTTTGTTGGGGTATGGCTACACCTTC CASSLGLLGYGYTF
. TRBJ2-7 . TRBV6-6 TGTGCCAGCAGGTCCGGGACAAGCACCTACGAGCAGTACTTC CASRSGTSTYEQYF
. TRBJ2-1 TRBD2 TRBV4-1 TGCGCCAGCAGCCAATCCGTTTTTATCAGCGGGAGTCGTAATGAGCAGTTCTTC CASSQSVFISGSRNEQFF
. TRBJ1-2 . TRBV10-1 TGCGCCAGCAGTGAGACAAGTCGCTATGGCTACACCTTC CASSETSRYGYTF
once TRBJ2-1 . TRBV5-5 TGTGCCAGCAGCGAGAGGCAGGAGGGGTACAATGAGCAGTTCTTC CASSERQEGYNEQFF
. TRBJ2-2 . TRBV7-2 TGTGCCAGCAGCTTAGCAGGGTCGGTCGGGGAGCTGTTTTTT CASSLAGSVGELFF
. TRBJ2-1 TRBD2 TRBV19 TGTGCCAGTAGTCTACTAGCGGGGGGGGAGCAGTTCTTC CASSLLAGGEQFF
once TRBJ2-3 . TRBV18 TGTGCCAGCTCACCGAGGGGCGCTGGCACAGATACGCAGTATTTT CASSPRGAGTDTQYF
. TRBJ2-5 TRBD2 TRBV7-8 TGTGCCAGCAGTTCCGGGACTAGCGGTCCAAGAACCCAGTACTTC CASSSGTSGPRTQYF
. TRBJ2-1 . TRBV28 TGTGCCAGCAGTTTACGACTAGAATCTGCTGAGCAGTTCTTC CASSLRLESAEQFF
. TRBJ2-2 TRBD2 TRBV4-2 TGTGCCAGCAGCCTCGGACTAGCGGAGGGCGGGGAGCTGTTTTTT CASSLGLAEGGELFF
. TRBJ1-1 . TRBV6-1 TGTGCCAGCAGTCTTTACAGGGTGGAAGCTTTCTTT CASSLYRVEAFF
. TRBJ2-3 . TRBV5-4 TGTGCCAGCAGCTTGGCCAAAAGCGTAAATACGCAGTATTTT CASSLAKSVNTQYF
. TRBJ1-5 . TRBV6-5 TGTGCCAGCACCCCCAGTGGGGGTCAGCCCCAGCATTTT CASTPSGGQPQHF
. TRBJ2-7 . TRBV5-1 TGCGCCAGCAGCTTGGAGACCTCCGGGGCCTACGAGCAGTACTTC CASSLETSGAYEQYF
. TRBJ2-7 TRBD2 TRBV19 TGTGCCAGTAGACCCGGGGGGGGTAACTACGAGCAGTACTTC CASRPGGGNYEQYF
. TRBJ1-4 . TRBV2 TGTGCCAGCGGCCCATTTGCAACTAATGAAAAACTGTTTTTT CASGPFATNEKLFF
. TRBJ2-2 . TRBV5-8 TGTGCCAGCAAAAGGGACCGCGCCGGGGAGCTGTTTTTT CASKRDRAGELFF
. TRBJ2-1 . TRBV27 TGTGCCAGCACCCCTCGCGGTAGCTCCTACAATGAGCAGTTCTTC CASTPRGSSYNEQFF
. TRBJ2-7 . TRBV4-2 TGTGCCAGCAGCCGGGCAGGGGATTACGAGCAGTACTTC CASSRAGDYEQYF
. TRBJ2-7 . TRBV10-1 TGCGCCAGCAGGCGGGGAGCCGTTGTCTTC CASRRGAVVF
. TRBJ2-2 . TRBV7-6 TGTGCCAGCAGCTTTAACTCCTTCCTCACCGGGGAGCTGTTTTTT CASSFNSFLTGELFF
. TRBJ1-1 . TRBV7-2 TGTGCCAGCAGCCTAGGGGGGACCATGAACACTGAAGCTTTCTTT CASSLGGTMNTEAFF
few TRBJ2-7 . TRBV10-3 TGTGCCATCAGTGGAACCTACGAGCAGTACTTC CAISGTYEQYF
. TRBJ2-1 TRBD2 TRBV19 TGTGCCAGTAGCGCATTAGCGGGAAGGTCCTACAATGAGCAGTTCTTC CASSALAGRSYNEQFF
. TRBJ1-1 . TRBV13 TGTGCCAGCAGTACAACCTCAGACAGGAACACTGAAGCTTTCTTT CASSTTSDRNTEAFF
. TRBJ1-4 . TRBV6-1 TGTGCCAGCAGTTTCCCCGGATACGGTGAAAAACTGTTTTTT CASSFPGYGEKLFF